This TCR beta chain was documented in a study of blood T cell repertoires in COVID-19. Study-wide background: Spain, Italy and the United States supplied samples that represented acute and convalescent COVID-19.

This clone was picked up many times. Before being deemed recovered, Cohort 3 donors had two negative PCRs, clearance, or symptom resolution. Measured with immunoSEQ multiplex PCR; TCRdb has only the in-frame clones, and not every one. The profile covers about 130,000 clones, with just under 85% appearing a single time and over 9% taken by the ten largest. The CDR3 consists of 16 residues. This receptor was identified in a man aged 45 to 65 who had recovered from COVID-19. The specimen was PBMCs or T cells enriched from blood (not recorded which). The rearrangement links TRBV21-1 to TRBJ1-5; the DNA was not used to check the table's D call, TRBD1. TRBV21-1 is a recognized pseudogene. CDR3 protein: CASSKGRDRENQPQHF. CDR3 DNA: TGTGCCAGCAGCAAGGGCCGGGACAGGGAAAATCAGCCCCAGCATTTT.